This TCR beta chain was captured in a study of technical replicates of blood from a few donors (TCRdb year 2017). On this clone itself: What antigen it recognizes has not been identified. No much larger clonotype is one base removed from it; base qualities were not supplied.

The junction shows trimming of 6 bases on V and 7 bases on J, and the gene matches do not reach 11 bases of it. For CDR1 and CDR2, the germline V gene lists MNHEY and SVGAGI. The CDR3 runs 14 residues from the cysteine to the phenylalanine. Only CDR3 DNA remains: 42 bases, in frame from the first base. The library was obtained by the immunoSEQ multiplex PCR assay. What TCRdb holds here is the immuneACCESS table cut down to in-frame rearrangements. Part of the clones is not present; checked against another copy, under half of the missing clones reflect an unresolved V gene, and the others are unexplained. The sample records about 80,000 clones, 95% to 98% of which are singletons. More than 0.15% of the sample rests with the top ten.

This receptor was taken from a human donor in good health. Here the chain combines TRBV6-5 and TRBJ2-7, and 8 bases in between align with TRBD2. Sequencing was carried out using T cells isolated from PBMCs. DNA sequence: TGTGCCAGCAGAGAAGGGCGGGGGGCTAGGGAGCAGTACTTC. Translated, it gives CASREGRGAREQYF.